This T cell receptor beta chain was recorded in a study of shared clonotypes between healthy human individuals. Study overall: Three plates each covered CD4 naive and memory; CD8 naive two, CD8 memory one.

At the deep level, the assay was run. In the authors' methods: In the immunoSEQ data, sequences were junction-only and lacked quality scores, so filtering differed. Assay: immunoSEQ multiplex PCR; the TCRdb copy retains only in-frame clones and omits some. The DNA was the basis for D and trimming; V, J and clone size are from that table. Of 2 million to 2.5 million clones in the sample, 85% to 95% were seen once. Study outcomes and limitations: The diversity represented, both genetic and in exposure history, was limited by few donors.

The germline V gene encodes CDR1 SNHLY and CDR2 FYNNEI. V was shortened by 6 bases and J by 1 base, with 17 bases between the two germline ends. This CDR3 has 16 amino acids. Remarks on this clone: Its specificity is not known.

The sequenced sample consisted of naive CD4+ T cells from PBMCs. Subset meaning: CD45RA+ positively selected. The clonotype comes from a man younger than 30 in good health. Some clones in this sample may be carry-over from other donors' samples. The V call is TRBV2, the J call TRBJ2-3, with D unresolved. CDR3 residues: CASRRRTDFGTDTQYF. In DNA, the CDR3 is TGTGCCAGCAGACGTCGTACAGACTTCGGCACAGATACGCAGTATTTT.